The rows below give T cell receptor beta chains drawn from one sample of a study of T cell responses to AZD1222 COVID-19 vaccine. Repertoires were generated with immunoSEQ multiplex PCR, while TCRdb's copy carries only in-frame clones and drops some. The sample carries about 150,000 clones, about 88% recorded once. The sequencing used peripheral blood, collected on day 0 of AZD1222 vaccination. These receptors were taken from an adult in good health. CDR3s include the opening cysteine and the closing phenylalanine or tryptophan. The D gene is left open where the match is weak. Size is omitted from some rows. Given values are once, few, many or a class for expanded clones.

size	D	J	V	CDR3	DNA
.	.	TRBJ2-7	TRBV2	CASSEQIYEQYF	TGTGCCAGCAGTGAACAAATCTACGAGCAGTACTTC
few	.	TRBJ2-2	TRBV2	CASSVQVNTGELFF	TGTGCCAGCAGCGTACAGGTGAACACCGGGGAGCTGTTTTTT
.	.	TRBJ1-5	TRBV19	CASSPLLGNQPQHF	TGTGCCAGTAGTCCCCTACTGGGCAATCAGCCCCAGCATTTT
.	.	TRBJ2-1	TRBV7-6	CATASLVYGEQFF	TGTGCCACCGCATCTTTAGTTTATGGTGAGCAGTTCTTC
once	TRBD1	TRBJ1-4	TRBV4-1	CASSQRTGAVEKLFF	TGCGCCAGCAGCCAACGGACAGGGGCGGTTGAAAAACTGTTTTTT
.	.	TRBJ1-2	TRBV27	CASSLSAVGGYTF	TGTGCCAGCAGTTTATCGGCTGTAGGCGGCTACACCTTC
.	.	TRBJ1-4	TRBV5-5	CASSFGASEKLFF	TGTGCCAGCAGCTTCGGGGCTTCTGAAAAACTGTTTTTT
.	TRBD2	TRBJ2-3	TRBV5-1	CATTTSGGADTQYF	TGCGCCACCACGACTAGCGGGGGTGCAGATACGCAGTATTTT
.	TRBD2	TRBJ2-7	TRBV5-1	CASSPRLAGGPLYEQYF	TGCGCCAGCAGCCCCAGACTAGCGGGGGGGCCGTTATACGAGCAGTACTTC
.	.	TRBJ1-4	TRBV7-2	CASSPGDTTNEKLFF	TGTGCCAGCAGCCCCGGCGATACAACTAATGAAAAACTGTTTTTT
.	TRBD1	TRBJ1-1	TRBV3-1/TRBV3-2	CASSSGQGILLNTEAFF	TGTGCCAGCAGCTCCGGACAGGGGATCCTTTTGAACACTGAAGCTTTCTTT
.	.	TRBJ2-3	TRBV19	CASSTSGAGTDTQYF	TGTGCCAGTAGTACCTCAGGGGCAGGCACAGATACGCAGTATTTT
.	.	TRBJ1-1	TRBV6-2/TRBV6-3	CASSHDFRGARDTEAFF	TGTGCCAGCAGTCACGACTTCCGGGGGGCGCGTGACACTGAAGCTTTCTTT
.	.	TRBJ2-1	TRBV13	CASSLVFGQYNEQFF	TGTGCCAGCAGCTTAGTCTTCGGCCAATACAATGAGCAGTTCTTC
.	.	TRBJ1-1	TRBV15	CATSRDVVTEAFF	TGTGCCACCAGCAGAGATGTAGTCACGGAAGCTTTCTTT